This T cell receptor beta chain was retrieved from a study of T cell responses to AZD1222 COVID-19 vaccine. Remarks on this clone: Its matching antigen is unknown.

Assay used: immunoSEQ multiplex PCR; TCRdb lists only in-frame clones, some missing. The sample has under 200,000 clones, roughly 92% seen once. Study-wide points: Following two doses of AZD1222, Spike-specific TCR breadth and depth rose.

The receptor was derived from an adult in good health. This specimen was peripheral blood, taken on day 0 of AZD1222 vaccination.

The CDR3: CASSPGPNNEQFF. DNA of the CDR3: TGTGCCAGCTCACCAGGGCCCAACAATGAGCAGTTCTTC. The gene calls are TRBV18 and TRBJ2-1; the D is unclear. This CDR3 region has 13 residues. CDR1 is KGHSH, CDR2 LQKENI, per germline. Trimming left V 2 bases short and J 5 bases short, with 7 bases between. Supplemented by reference TRBV18 and TRBJ2-1, the full variable domain reads NAGVMQNPRHLVRRRGQEARLRCSPMKGHSHVYWYRQLPEEGLKFMVYLQKENIIDESGMPKERFSAEFPKEGPSILRIQQVVRGDSAAYFCASSPGPNNEQFFGPGTRLTVL.